This T cell receptor beta chain was sequenced in a study of CD8 T cells in Susac syndrome. The V and J ends lost 0 bases and 8 bases respectively, with 11 bases between them. The CDR3 has 13 residues. CDR1 and CDR2 (germline): SGDLS, YYNGEE. Reverse transcription of roughly 0.5 to 1 ug RNA was carried out with random hexamers. The CDR3 of TCR beta was amplified by immunoSEQ multiplex PCR across 54 Vbeta and 13 Jbeta. TCRdb re-called the immunoSEQ multiplex PCR reads with MiXCR, one entry per CDR3 protein. The repertoire holds 200,000 or so distinct CDR3 sequences, with approximately 96% as singletons.

The V call is TRBV9, the J call TRBJ1-1; D remains ambiguous. The sample was CD4+ T cells from PBMCs. The TCR comes from a human donor with Susac syndrome. The CDR3 here is CASSVAEGGEAFF. The DNA of the CDR3 is TGTGCCAGCAGCGTAGCCGAAGGTGGGGAAGCTTTCTTT. Full variable domain (missing parts from reference TRBV9 and TRBJ1-1): DSGVTQTPKHLITATGQRVTLRCSPRSGDLSVYWYQQSLDQGLQFLIQYYNGEERAKGNILERFSAQQFPDLHSELNLSSLELGDSALYFCASSVAEGGEAFFGQGTRLTVV.